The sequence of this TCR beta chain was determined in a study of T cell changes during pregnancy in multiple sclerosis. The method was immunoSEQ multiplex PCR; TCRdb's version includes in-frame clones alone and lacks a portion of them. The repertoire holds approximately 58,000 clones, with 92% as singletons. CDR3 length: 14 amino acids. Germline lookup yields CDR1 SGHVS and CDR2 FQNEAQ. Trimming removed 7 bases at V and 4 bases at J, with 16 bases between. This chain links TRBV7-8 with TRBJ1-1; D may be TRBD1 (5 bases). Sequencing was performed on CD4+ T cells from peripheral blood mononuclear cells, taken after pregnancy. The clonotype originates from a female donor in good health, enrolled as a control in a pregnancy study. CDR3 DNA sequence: TGTGCCAGCACCCGGCTCGGCGGGGGCACTGAAGCTTTCTTT. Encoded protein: CASTRLGGGTEAFF.